These 6 T cell receptor beta chains came from one sample sequenced in a study of control samples from healthy donors and cancer patients. The table came from immunoSEQ multiplex PCR; TCRdb's copy has only in-frame clones and leaves some out. The table includes around 150,000 clones, under 96% detected once. The sequencing sample was made of blood. These receptors all come from a woman aged 25 to 45 in good health.

V is TRBV6-6 and J is TRBJ1-5; TRBD1 might be the D (6 bases). This CDR3 comprises 16 residues. CDR1 is MNHNY and CDR2 is SVGAGI in the germline V gene (reference sequence). Trimming took off 4 bases at V and 0 bases at J, with 13 bases between the two ends. CDR3 DNA sequence: TGTGCCAGCAGTTTGGACAGAGCTTATAGCAATCAGCCCCAGCATTTT. Encoded protein: CASSLDRAYSNQPQHF.

The chain is built from TRBV11-2 and TRBJ2-5; D is possibly TRBD2 (6 bases). The germline V and J ends were trimmed by 6 bases and 1 base, with 12 bases remaining between them. The CDR3 contains 14 residues. Germline V lookup: CDR1 SGHAT, CDR2 FQNNGV. The CDR3 spells CASRRDFTQETQYF. CDR3 DNA: TGTGCCAGCAGAAGGGACTTCACCCAAGAGACCCAGTACTTC. Complete variable domain (other parts from reference TRBV11-2 and TRBJ2-5): EAGVAQSPRYKIIEKRQSVAFWCNPISGHATLYWYQQILGQGPKLLIQFQNNGVVDDSQLPKDRFSAERLKGVDSTLKIQPAKLEDSAVYLCASRRDFTQETQYFGPGTRLLVL.

V and J are TRBV5-1 and TRBJ2-1, with D possibly matching TRBD2 (6 bases). Trimming shortened V by 4 bases and J by 4 bases, and 15 bases separated the two germline ends. Germline V gives CDR1 SGHRS, CDR2 YFSETQ. The CDR3 is 15 amino acids. The CDR3 bases are TGCGCCAGCAGCCTGGGAGTAGCGGCTTACAATGAGCAGTTCTTC. Its protein product is CASSLGVAAYNEQFF.

This sequence joins TRBV29-1 and TRBJ1-2; TRBD1 agrees at 7 bases. The trim removed 7 bases at V and 4 bases at J, leaving 6 bases unmatched. The germline CDR1 and CDR2 sequences are SQVTM and ANQGSEA. The CDR3 is 12 residues long. The CDR3 DNA follows: TGCAGCGCGAAAGCAGGGGGCTATGGCTACACCTTC. Translation gives CSAKAGGYGYTF.

In the case of this clone: The same CDR3 also results from other DNA sequences found in this sample. The chain joins TRBV20-1 to TRBJ2-7; D not certain. Looked up from germline, CDR1 is DFQATT and CDR2 is SNEGSKA (reference sequence). Trimming left V 6 bases short and J 1 base short, with 4 bases between. The CDR3 sequence is 10 residues long. The CDR3 reads CSASSYEQYF. The CDR3 nucleotides read TGCAGTGCCTCGTCCTACGAGCAGTACTTC.

This chain links TRBV28 with TRBJ2-1; D ambiguous. V was cut by 3 bases and J by 0 bases, with 12 bases left in between. Germline CDR1 and CDR2: MDHEN and SYDVKM. This CDR3 is built from 16 residues. CDR3 sequence (DNA): TGTGCCAGCAGTTTGGTTCCGAGCAGCTCCTACAATGAGCAGTTCTTC. Protein: CASSLVPSSSYNEQFF.